These 3 T cell receptor beta chains originate from one sample sequenced in a study of cytomegalovirus exposure and HLA in healthy donors. Researchers ran the PCR with 60 Vbeta and 13 Jbeta primers. The protocol was immunoSEQ multiplex PCR, while the TCRdb copy is restricted to in-frame clones and leaves out a portion. The sample holds 100,000 to 150,000 clones, roughly four fifths seen once. The sample was PBMCs. All receptors derive from a woman in her sixties in good health and CMV-seropositive.

The rearrangement joins TRBV6-5 to TRBJ2-4; D gene uncertain. The CDR3 is made up of 13 amino acids. From germline, CDR1 is MNHEY and CDR2 SVGAGI. V was shortened by 0 bases and J by 8 bases, with 8 bases between the two germline ends. The CDR3 DNA reads TGTGCCAGCAGTTACTCGAACGGAGACATTCAGTACTTC. Amino acids: CASSYSNGDIQYF.

The rearrangement joins TRBV27 to TRBJ2-5, with 9 positions matching TRBD2. Germline V gives CDR1 MNHEY, CDR2 SMNVEV (reference sequence). CDR3 length: 15 residues. Losses at the gene ends were 4 bases for V and 5 bases for J; bases not matched to a gene: 8. For the CDR3, the DNA is TGTGCCAGCAGTTCTAGCGGGATGGCAGTGGAGACCCAGTACTTC. Translation: CASSSSGMAVETQYF.

The CDR3 DNA sequence: TGTGCCTGGAGAGGGGCGGGGGCCGGCAATCAGCCCCAGCATTTT. Its protein is CAWRGAGAGNQPQHF. The chain links TRBV30 to TRBJ1-5; TRBD1 might be the D (6 bases). Germline V gives CDR1 GTSNPN, CDR2 SVGIG (reference sequence). This CDR3 is built from 15 residues. V lost 3 bases, J lost 2 bases, and 14 bases lay in between.